The clone carrying this TCR beta chain was recorded once. Its target is unknown. Unrecorded immune exposure was likely among donors, who were nominally healthy when sampled. A multiplex PCR was run with 60 Vbeta primers and 13 Jbeta primers. The protocol was immunoSEQ multiplex PCR, while the TCRdb copy is restricted to in-frame clones and leaves out a portion. The sample shows some 170,000 clones, roughly 71% of them seen only once. These data are taken from a study of cytomegalovirus exposure and HLA in healthy donors. Study-wide context: Early on, a data release was issued that held 65 million to 100 million unique TCRs from HLA-typed donors.

V gave up 4 bases and J gave up 8 bases; unmatched junction bases: 14. The germline CDR1 and CDR2 sequences are SEHNR and FQNEAQ (reference sequence). The CDR3 has 17 residues. Study outcomes and limitations: The study labeled 170 or so TCR beta chains cytomegalovirus-associated. Clonal expansion was found to be greater in HLA-associated TCR beta chains than in equally common others in a later analysis.

Sequencing was performed on PBMCs. The chain combines TRBV7-9 with TRBJ1-2; 12 bases map to TRBD1. The receptor was isolated from a woman aged 45 to 65 in good health and CMV-seropositive. CDR3 nucleotides: TGTGCCAGCAGCTACTCCGGGACAGGGGGCCTATTTATAGGCTACACCTTC. This translates into CASSYSGTGGLFIGYTF.